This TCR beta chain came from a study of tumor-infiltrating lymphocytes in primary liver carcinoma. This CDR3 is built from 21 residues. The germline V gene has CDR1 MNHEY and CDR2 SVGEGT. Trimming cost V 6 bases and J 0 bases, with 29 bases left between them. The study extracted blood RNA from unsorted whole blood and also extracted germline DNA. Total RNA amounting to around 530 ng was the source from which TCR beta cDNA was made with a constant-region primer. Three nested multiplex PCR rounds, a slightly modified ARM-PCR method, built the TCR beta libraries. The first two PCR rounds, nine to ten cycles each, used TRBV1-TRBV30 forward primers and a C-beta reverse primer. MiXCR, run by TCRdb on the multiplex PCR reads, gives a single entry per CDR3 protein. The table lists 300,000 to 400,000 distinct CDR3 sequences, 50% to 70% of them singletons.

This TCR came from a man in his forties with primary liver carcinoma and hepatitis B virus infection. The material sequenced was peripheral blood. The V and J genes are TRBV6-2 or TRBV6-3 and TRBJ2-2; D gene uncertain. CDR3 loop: CASSPTRVRPWNPTNTGELFF. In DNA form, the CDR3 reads TGTGCCAGCAGCCCTACCCGCGTTCGCCCCTGGAACCCGACGAACACCGGGGAGCTGTTTTTT.